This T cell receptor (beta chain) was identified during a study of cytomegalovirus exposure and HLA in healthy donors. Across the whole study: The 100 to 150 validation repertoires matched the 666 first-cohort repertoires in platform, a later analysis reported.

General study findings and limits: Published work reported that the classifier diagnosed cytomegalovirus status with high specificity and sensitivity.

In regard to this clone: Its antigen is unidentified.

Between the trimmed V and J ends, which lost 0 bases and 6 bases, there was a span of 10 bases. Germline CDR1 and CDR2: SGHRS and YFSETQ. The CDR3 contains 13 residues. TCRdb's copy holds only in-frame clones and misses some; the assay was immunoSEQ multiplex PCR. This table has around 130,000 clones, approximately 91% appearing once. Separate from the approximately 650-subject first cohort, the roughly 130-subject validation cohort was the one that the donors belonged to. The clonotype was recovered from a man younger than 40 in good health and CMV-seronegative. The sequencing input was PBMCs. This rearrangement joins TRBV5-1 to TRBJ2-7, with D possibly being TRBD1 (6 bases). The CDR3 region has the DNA TGCGCCAGCAGCTTGGCGGGACAAGCCGAGCAGTACTTC. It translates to CASSLAGQAEQYF.